This passage covers 21 T cell receptor beta chains from one sample sequenced in a study of CD8+ T cells in alopecia areata. This sample's treatment: oral pan-JAK inhibitor, 5-10 mg twice daily. Sequencing relied on a cDNA template that was reverse transcribed from extracted RNA. Using immunoSEQ multiplex PCR, the repertoire was profiled, and TCRdb retains in-frame clones only, with some absent. The table has more than 110,000 clones, nearly 55% seen once. Sample: CD8+ T cells sorted from blood, taken at week 4, from a patient treated with tofacitinib. Source of these receptors: a human donor with alopecia areata.

A few counts support this clone. The chain joins TRBV15 to TRBJ2-3; 9 bases map to TRBD1. V was pared by 1 base and J by 2 bases, with 7 bases of the junction left unmatched. This CDR3 is built from 17 residues. Germline V lookup: CDR1 LNHNV, CDR2 YYDKDF (reference sequence). The CDR3 coding sequence is TGTGCCACCAGCAGAGCCGGCGGGACAGGGATCACAGATACGCAGTATTTT. This sequence encodes CATSRAGGTGITDTQYF. Supplemented by reference TRBV15 and TRBJ2-3, the full variable domain reads DAMVIQNPRYQVTQFGKPVTLSCSQTLNHNVMYWYQQKSSQAPKLLFHYYDKDFNNEADTPDNFQSRRPNTSFCFLDIRSPGLGDTAMYLCATSRAGGTGITDTQYFGPGTRLTVL.

A few counts support this clone. The same CDR3 arises from other DNA sequences in this sample as well. The CDR3: CASSSDREIYGYTF. The CDR3 DNA reads as TGTGCCAGCAGTTCGGACAGGGAAATCTATGGCTACACCTTC. The genes are TRBV27 and TRBJ1-2; TRBD1 agrees at 8 bases. The germline gives CDR1 MNHEY, CDR2 SMNVEV (reference sequence). The length of the CDR3 is 14 residues. V lost 4 bases, J lost 4 bases, and 5 bases stayed unmatched.

The table lists this clone with a few counts. The rearrangement joins TRBV2 to TRBJ1-4, with a tentative D call TRBD1 (6 bases). With 6 bases removed from V and 2 bases from J, the gap between germline ends came to 16 bases. The germline V gene encodes CDR1 SNHLY and CDR2 FYNNEI. This CDR3 is 16 amino acids long. The CDR3 here is CASSKDDRRTNEKLFF. The DNA of the CDR3 is TGTGCCAGCAGCAAAGACGACAGGCGCACTAATGAAAAACTGTTTTTT.

V and J are TRBV30 and TRBJ2-5, with TRBD2 matching 7 bases. The CDR3 extends over 17 amino acids. J gave up 4 bases and V 0 bases, and 14 bases lay outside the gene matches. Germline V lookup: CDR1 GTSNPN, CDR2 SVGIG (reference sequence). The CDR3 is CAWSVGLAAPGGETQYF. CDR3 DNA: TGTGCCTGGAGTGTAGGGCTAGCGGCGCCCGGGGGAGAGACCCAGTACTTC.

J is TRBJ2-7 and V is TRBV4-1; TRBD1 aligns across 10 bases. Unmatched junction bases numbered 6, after V lost 4 bases and J lost 3 bases. This CDR3 comprises 15 residues. Looked up from germline, CDR1 is MGHRA and CDR2 is YSYEKL. As DNA, the CDR3 is TGCGCCAGCAGCCTCAGGGACAGGGGCGGCTACGAGCAGTACTTC. This encodes CASSLRDRGGYEQYF.

J is TRBJ1-5 and V is TRBV27, with D tentatively TRBD1 (6 bases). Germline V gene sequence: CDR1 MNHEY, CDR2 SMNVEV (reference sequence). V was trimmed by 6 bases and J by 4 bases, leaving 13 bases between them. The CDR3 runs to 14 residues. CDR3 protein: CASRIGGGNQPQHF. For the CDR3, the DNA is TGTGCCAGCAGAATAGGGGGGGGAAATCAGCCCCAGCATTTT.

The V and J genes are TRBV5-6 and TRBJ1-2; TRBD1 agrees at 7 bases. Germline CDR1 reads SGHDT; CDR2 reads YYEEEE. The CDR3 totals 16 residues. Losses at the gene ends were 0 bases for V and 0 bases for J; bases not matched to a gene: 5. The CDR3 DNA sequence: TGTGCCAGCAGCTTGGAATCTGGACAGGCTAACTATGGCTACACCTTC. As protein: CASSLESGQANYGYTF.

The CDR3 region has the DNA TGTGCCTGGAACCCGACAGGGGGAACTGAAGCTTTCTTT. It codes for CAWNPTGGTEAFF. The chain couples TRBV30 to TRBJ1-1, with 9 bases identical to TRBD1. Germline assignment: CDR1 GTSNPN and CDR2 SVGIG (reference sequence). J gave up 5 bases and V 4 bases, and 5 bases lay outside the gene matches. CDR3 length equals 13 residues.

This clone came up a few times. The chain couples TRBV7-6 to TRBJ2-1; D ambiguous. The V gene lost 4 bases and the J gene lost 2 bases, with 9 bases spanning the gap. Looked up from germline, CDR1 is SGHVS and CDR2 is FNYEAQ. The CDR3 contains 14 residues. In DNA form, the CDR3 reads TGTGCCAGCAGCTCCCCGACGGCCTACAATGAGCAGTTCTTC. Its protein is CASSSPTAYNEQFF.

The CDR3 DNA is TGTGCCAGCAGCTTGGGGATGGAGGGAAATCAGCCCCAGCATTTT. Protein: CASSLGMEGNQPQHF. V usage is TRBV5-6 and J usage is TRBJ1-5, with no clear D. The germline CDR1 and CDR2 sequences are SGHDT and YYEEEE. This CDR3 comprises 15 residues. Trimming stripped 0 bases from V and 4 bases from J, with 11 bases between. Full variable domain (rest looked up from reference TRBV5-6 and TRBJ1-5): DAGVTQSPTHLIKTRGQQVTLRCSPKSGHDTVSWYQQALGQGPQFIFQYYEEEERQRGNFPDRFSGHQFPNYSSELNVNALLLGDSALYLCASSLGMEGNQPQHFGDGTRLSIL.

This clone has a single count. This chain joins TRBV7-9 and TRBJ1-2; unclear D gene. The CDR3 covers 12 residues. Trimming removed 2 bases at V and 7 bases at J, with 8 bases between. Germline loops: CDR1 SEHNR, CDR2 FQNEAQ (reference sequence). This CDR3 reads CASSLLGFGYTF. The DNA of the CDR3 is TGTGCCAGCAGCTTATTGGGGTTTGGCTACACCTTC.

With respect to this clone: This same CDR3 is encoded by further DNA sequences in the sample. This chain joins TRBV9 and TRBJ2-1; D not certain. Trimming took off 3 bases at V and 5 bases at J, with 3 bases between the two ends. This CDR3 region has 11 residues. The germline V gene encodes CDR1 SGDLS and CDR2 YYNGEE. This CDR3 reads CASSANNEQFF. The DNA of the CDR3 is TGTGCCAGCAGCGCCAACAATGAGCAGTTCTTC.

The rearrangement uses TRBV5-1 and TRBJ2-4; D not certain. Germline CDR1 SGHRS, CDR2 YFSETQ. Trimming shortened V by 2 bases and J by 8 bases, and 8 bases separated the two germline ends. CDR3 size: 12 residues. The chain's CDR3 is CASSFEGYIQYF. The CDR3, as DNA: TGCGCCAGCAGCTTCGAAGGGTACATTCAGTACTTC. Together with reference TRBV5-1 and TRBJ2-4, the CDR3 gives the full variable domain: KAGVTQTPRYLIKTRGQQVTLSCSPISGHRSVSWYQQTPGQGLQFLFEYFSETQRNKGNFPGRFSGRQFSNSRSEMNVSTLELGDSALYLCASSFEGYIQYFGAGTRLSVL.

V is TRBV27 and J is TRBJ1-1; the D is unclear. V was trimmed by 2 bases and J by 4 bases, leaving 11 bases between them. CDR1 and CDR2 from the germline V gene are MNHEY and SMNVEV (reference sequence). This CDR3 has 14 residues. CDR3 loop: CASSLRTVGTEAFF. In DNA form, the CDR3 reads TGTGCCAGCAGTTTACGAACGGTGGGCACTGAAGCTTTCTTT.

In its sample, this clone was seen a few times. The rearrangement uses TRBV4-1 and TRBJ2-1, with D tentatively TRBD1 (6 bases). V was cut by 4 bases and J by 1 base, with 14 bases left in between. CDR1 and CDR2 (germline): MGHRA, YSYEKL. The CDR3 is made up of 16 amino acids. The chain's CDR3 is CASSLMLGASYNEQFF. DNA for the CDR3: TGCGCCAGCAGCCTAATGTTGGGGGCATCCTACAATGAGCAGTTCTTC.

This clone occurred a few times. This sequence joins TRBV5-5 and TRBJ2-4; D not resolved. CDR1 and CDR2 from the germline V gene are SGHKS and YYEKEE (reference sequence). This CDR3 is built from 13 residues. V lost 5 bases and J lost 8, with 14 bases in between. Here the CDR3 DNA reads TGTGCCAGCAGGTCTACCCCCGAGGACATTCAGTACTTC. Its translation is CASRSTPEDIQYF.

The chain uses TRBV25-1 and TRBJ2-5; D is perhaps TRBD1 or TRBD2 (5 bases each). The germline CDR1 and CDR2 sequences are MGHDK and SYGVNS. V was shortened by 5 bases and J by 0 bases, with 13 bases between the two germline ends. The CDR3 has 15 residues. The chain's CDR3 is CASSSLPGHQETQYF. The CDR3 DNA reads TGTGCCAGCAGTAGTCTCCCGGGACACCAAGAGACCCAGTACTTC.

The chain recombines TRBV12-5 with TRBJ2-5; 9 positions agree with TRBD2. The CDR3 extends over 18 amino acids. The V gene end was trimmed by 7 bases and the J gene end by 4 bases; junction bases not matched to a gene: 19. Per germline, CDR1 LGHNT and CDR2 FRNRAP. CDR3 DNA sequence: TGTGCTAGTGCCCTGGCGGGGGGGAAAAAAAGAGGAGGAGAGACCCAGTACTTC. Translation gives CASALAGGKKRGGETQYF.

CDR3 bases: TGCGCCAGCAGCCAACAAACAGGGGGCAATGAGCAGTTCTTC. This gives the protein CASSQQTGGNEQFF. This chain links TRBV4-1 with TRBJ2-1; 8 bases line up with TRBD1. The germline V gene has CDR1 MGHRA and CDR2 YSYEKL. The CDR3 is made up of 14 amino acids. The ends lost 2 bases at V and 6 bases at J; junction bases unmatched: 3.

In its sample, this clone was seen a few times. The chain joins TRBV7-2 to TRBJ1-1; possibly TRBD1 for D (5 bases). Germline V CDR1 and CDR2: SGHTA, FQGNSA. V lost 6 bases to trimming and J lost 1 base, with 12 bases between them. The CDR3 length is 14 residues. In nucleotides, the CDR3 is TGTGCCAGCAGTTTTACGACAGAGAACACTGAAGCTTTCTTT. Translated, it gives CASSFTTENTEAFF.

The chain combines TRBV29-1 with TRBJ1-2; D possibly corresponds to TRBD1 (5 bases). The length of the CDR3 is 12 residues. Trimming cost V 7 bases and J 4 bases, with 13 bases left between them. The V gene's germline CDR1 is SQVTM and CDR2 ANQGSEA. The CDR3 DNA follows: TGCAGCGCTGTGGCGCAGGGCTATGGCTACACCTTC. Protein: CSAVAQGYGYTF. Full variable domain (missing parts from reference TRBV29-1 and TRBJ1-2): SAVISQKPSRDICQRGTSLTIQCQVDSQVTMMFWYRQQPGQSLTLIATANQGSEATYESGFVIDKFPISRPNLTFSTLTVSNMSPEDSSIYLCSAVAQGYGYTFGSGTRLTVV.